The entry below describes one TCR beta chain. The V and J ends lost 0 bases and 4 bases respectively, with 10 bases between them. The CDR3 spans 15 residues. Germline values: CDR1 LGHNA, CDR2 YNFKEQ. The data were obtained in a study of technical replicates of blood from several donors. TCRdb keeps only in-frame clones here, not all; method: immunoSEQ multiplex PCR. The repertoire consists of 84,000 or so clones, with almost 98% occurring once and the leading ten covering around 0.18%. The material sequenced was T cells isolated from PBMCs. The chain couples TRBV4-2 to TRBJ1-5, with D unresolved. The clonotype was recovered from a human donor in good health. The CDR3 sequence is CASSQDTQTNQPQHF. Here the CDR3 DNA reads TGTGCCAGCAGCCAAGACACGCAGACAAATCAGCCCCAGCATTTT.